Each of the 25 T cell receptor beta chains below was sequenced from the same sample in a study of T cell responses to AZD1222 COVID-19 vaccine. The method was immunoSEQ multiplex PCR; TCRdb's version includes in-frame clones alone and lacks a portion of them. The profile shows around 62,000 clones, 80% to 90% of them singletons. The sequencing used peripheral blood, collected on day 0 of AZD1222 vaccination. Receptors were obtained from an adult in good health.

The rearrangement links TRBV5-1 to TRBJ2-7; 7 bases map to TRBD1. This CDR3 has 13 residues. Germline V CDR1 and CDR2: SGHRS, YFSETQ. The J segment lost 6 bases and the V segment lost 1 base, leaving 4 bases of the junction unmatched. CDR3 DNA: TGCGCCAGCAGCTTGTCAACAGGGGCCGAGCAGTACTTC. Amino acids: CASSLSTGAEQYF.

This clone was counted a few times. The chain joins TRBV5-1 to TRBJ1-1; 8 nucleotides agree with TRBD1. With V trimmed by 4 bases and J by 2 bases, 4 bases remained unmatched. Germline V gene data show CDR1 as SGHRS and CDR2 as YFSETQ. CDR3 length equals 14 residues. The chain's CDR3 is CASSAGTGNTEAFF. DNA for the CDR3: TGCGCCAGCAGCGCGGGGACAGGTAACACTGAAGCTTTCTTT.

The chain uses TRBV27 and TRBJ1-1; D unclear. V lost 5 bases and J 6 bases, leaving 13 bases between the germline ends. Germline V gene sequence: CDR1 MNHEY, CDR2 SMNVEV (reference sequence). CDR3 length equals 13 residues. CDR3 sequence reads: CASSRTVYAEAFF. CDR3 nucleotide sequence: TGTGCCAGCAGTCGGACTGTATACGCTGAAGCTTTCTTT.

This chain uses TRBV5-6 with TRBJ2-1, with a weak D call TRBD2 (5 bases). The CDR3 runs 13 residues. The germline V gene has CDR1 SGHDT and CDR2 YYEEEE. V was cut by 0 bases and J by 8 bases, with 9 bases left in between. The chain's CDR3 is CASSLVSSHEQFF. CDR3 nucleotide sequence: TGTGCCAGCAGCTTGGTGTCTAGCCATGAGCAGTTCTTC.

This chain links TRBV3-1 (or the pseudogene TRBV3-2) with TRBJ1-5, with 7 bases fitting TRBD1. V was clipped by 5 bases and J by 7 bases; unmatched bases: 8. The germline V gene has CDR1 LGHDT and CDR2 YNNKEL (reference sequence). CDR3 length: 14 residues. The CDR3 DNA sequence: TGTGCCAGCAGCTCGGGACAGAGTCCCCAGCCCCAGCATTTT. Residues: CASSSGQSPQPQHF.

The chain is built from TRBV18 and TRBJ1-3; a weak D match, TRBD1 (6 bases). The CDR3 extends over 17 amino acids. V was trimmed by 3 bases and J by 0 bases, leaving 15 bases between them. CDR1 is KGHSH and CDR2 is LQKENI in the germline V gene. The CDR3 loop reads CASSPNLRTVSGNTIYF. CDR3 in DNA: TGTGCCAGCTCACCGAACCTCCGGACAGTCTCTGGAAACACCATATATTTT.

The CDR3 here is CASSGVAGLSGETQYF. The CDR3 region has the DNA TGTGCCAGCAGTGGCGTAGCGGGGCTTTCGGGGGAGACCCAGTACTTC. The rearrangement joins TRBV27 to TRBJ2-5; 8 nucleotides line up with TRBD2. After removal of 5 bases from V and 5 bases from J, the junction contained 13 bases not matched to a gene. The length of the CDR3 is 16 residues. CDR1 and CDR2 from the germline V gene are MNHEY and SMNVEV (reference sequence).

This chain joins TRBV3-1 (or the pseudogene TRBV3-2) and TRBJ2-3; 7 bases fit TRBD2. The CDR3 loop spans 14 amino acids. The J segment lost 4 bases and the V segment lost 4 bases, leaving 5 bases of the junction unmatched. Germline values: CDR1 LGHDT, CDR2 YNNKEL (reference sequence). For the CDR3, the DNA is TGTGCCAGCAGCCGGACTAGTTCCCCAGATACGCAGTATTTT. Its translation: CASSRTSSPDTQYF.

The chain recombines TRBV5-1 with TRBJ2-1, with unresolved D. The CDR3 length is 13 residues. Trimming shortened V by 2 bases and J by 5 bases, and 8 bases separated the two germline ends. The V gene's germline CDR1 is SGHRS and CDR2 YFSETQ. In DNA form, the CDR3 reads TGCGCCAGCAGCTTAACAACTAACAATGAGCAGTTCTTC. Its translation is CASSLTTNNEQFF.

The rearrangement uses TRBV6-5 and TRBJ1-2; 7 positions match TRBD1. Germline lookup yields CDR1 MNHEY and CDR2 SVGAGI. The CDR3 covers 13 residues. V lost 6 bases and J lost 3; bases outside the gene matches: 4. In nucleotides, the CDR3 is TGTGCCAGCAGACCCGGACAGGACTATGGCTACACCTTC. Encoded protein: CASRPGQDYGYTF.

This rearrangement joins TRBV2 to TRBJ2-3, with TRBD1 identical over 7 bases. Germline V CDR1 and CDR2: SNHLY, FYNNEI. The CDR3 contains 12 residues. Trimming took 9 bases from V and 5 from J; bases not matched to a gene: 5. CDR3: CASRQGGDTQYF. The CDR3 bases are TGTGCCAGTAGACAGGGCGGAGATACGCAGTATTTT.

The gene calls are TRBV6-4 and TRBJ2-1; unclear D gene. Germline loops: CDR1 MRHNA, CDR2 SNTAGT. Trimming left V 6 bases short and J 8 bases short, with 14 bases between. The CDR3 is made up of 13 amino acids. The chain's CDR3 is CASSLTEAHEQFF. The DNA for the CDR3 is TGTGCCAGCAGCCTTACTGAGGCCCATGAGCAGTTCTTC.

The chain couples TRBV28 to TRBJ1-1; no definite D call. V was trimmed by 8 bases and J by 0 bases, leaving 13 bases between them. The CDR3 is made up of 14 amino acids. Per the germline V gene, CDR1 is MDHEN and CDR2 is SYDVKM. This chain's CDR3 is CASYQAGLNTEAFF. CDR3 bases: TGTGCCAGCTATCAGGCAGGACTGAACACTGAAGCTTTCTTT. The entire variable domain, with the rest obtained from reference TRBV28 and TRBJ1-1, is as follows: DVKVTQSSRYLVKRTGEKVFLECVQDMDHENMFWYRQDPGLGLRLIYFSYDVKMKEKGDIPEGYSVSREKKERFSLILESASTNQTSMYLCASYQAGLNTEAFFGQGTRLTVV.

The V gene is TRBV9, the J gene TRBJ1-1; D unclear. Trimming shortened V by 4 bases and J by 4 bases, and 17 bases separated the two germline ends. This CDR3 spans 15 amino acids. CDR1 SGDLS and CDR2 YYNGEE come from the germline V gene. CDR3: CASSKREGVGTEAFF. The CDR3 DNA reads TGTGCCAGCAGCAAACGGGAAGGTGTAGGCACTGAAGCTTTCTTT.

This sequence joins TRBV6-5 and TRBJ1-5, with D possibly being TRBD1 (5 bases). Trimming removed 6 bases from V and 4 bases from J, with 10 bases in between. CDR3 length: 13 amino acids. The germline V gene has CDR1 MNHEY and CDR2 SVGAGI. The CDR3, as DNA: TGTGCCAGCAGATCGACAGCTAATCAGCCCCAGCATTTT. Translated: CASRSTANQPQHF.

The chain recombines TRBV10-1 with TRBJ2-2; 10 nucleotides align to TRBD1. The CDR3 covers 15 residues. Germline values: CDR1 WNHNN, CDR2 SYGVQD (reference sequence). Trimming cost V 4 bases and J 2 bases; bases outside gene matches: 1. The DNA for the CDR3 is TGCGCCAGCAGTGGACAGGGGGCCAACACCGGGGAGCTGTTTTTT. It codes for CASSGQGANTGELFF.

The chain couples TRBV24-1 to TRBJ2-1; 7 nucleotides align to TRBD2. The trim removed 4 bases at V and 0 bases at J, leaving 5 bases unmatched. Germline CDR1 KGHDR, CDR2 SFDVKD. CDR3 length: 16 residues. The CDR3 protein is CATSESGLSSYNEQFF. The CDR3, as DNA: TGTGCCACCAGTGAGTCGGGACTAAGCTCCTACAATGAGCAGTTCTTC.

This clone was counted a few times. This chain connects TRBV4-2 to TRBJ2-3; 10 bases map to TRBD2. Germline CDR1 LGHNA, CDR2 YNFKEQ. Trimming removed 0 bases from V and 2 bases from J; junction bases left unmatched: 11. The CDR3 runs 19 residues. The CDR3 DNA follows: TGTGCCAGCAGCCAAGAGAAGCGGGGGGGCCGGGGTTCCACAGATACGCAGTATTTT. It translates to CASSQEKRGGRGSTDTQYF.

Written as DNA, the CDR3 is TGTGCCAGCAGCCAAGAGCTACAGGGGTATGGCTACACCTTC. As protein: CASSQELQGYGYTF. The chain recombines TRBV4-2 with TRBJ1-2, with 7 positions matching TRBD1. The CDR3 has 14 residues. Germline V gives CDR1 LGHNA, CDR2 YNFKEQ. The V gene end was trimmed by 0 bases and the J gene end by 5 bases; junction bases not matched to a gene: 3.

The J gene is TRBJ2-3, the V gene TRBV12-3 or TRBV12-4; 10 bases map to TRBD2. The CDR3 has 13 residues. The V and J ends lost 2 bases and 15 bases, in that order; junction bases with no gene match: 8. The CDR3 nucleotides are TGTGCCAGCAGTTTAAGGACGACTAGCGGGCTTTATTTT. This translates into CASSLRTTSGLYF.

The chain has TRBV4-2 and TRBJ1-1; D remains unclear. CDR1 and CDR2 (germline): LGHNA, YNFKEQ. This CDR3 is built from 14 residues. Trimming took 3 bases from V and 4 from J, leaving 12 bases between them. The CDR3 DNA reads as TGTGCCAGCAGCCAGGGCGAGGTGCGCACTGAAGCTTTCTTT. Translation: CASSQGEVRTEAFF.

The chain uses TRBV5-4 and TRBJ2-2; D gene uncertain. Trimming removed 4 bases at V and 6 bases at J, with 13 bases between. Germline CDR1 SGHNT, CDR2 YYREEE (reference sequence). The CDR3 covers 14 residues. The CDR3 sequence is CASSPSPPAGELFF. The CDR3 region has the DNA TGTGCCAGCAGCCCCTCCCCGCCCGCCGGGGAGCTGTTTTTT.

The gene calls are TRBV24-1 and TRBJ2-5; 9 nucleotides align to TRBD2. The length of the CDR3 is 13 residues. Germline loops: CDR1 KGHDR, CDR2 SFDVKD. The junction had 3 bases not matched to a gene; V was cut back by 7 bases and J by 4 bases. The CDR3 sequence is CATSPAGGETQYF. CDR3 sequence (DNA): TGTGCCACCAGCCCAGCGGGGGGAGAGACCCAGTACTTC.

The chain links TRBV5-1 to TRBJ2-3, with D possibly matching TRBD1 (6 bases). Germline CDR1 is SGHRS and CDR2 is YFSETQ. CDR3 length equals 14 residues. The V gene lost 3 bases and the J gene lost 4 bases, with 12 bases spanning the gap. The CDR3, as DNA: TGCGCCAGCAGCTGGCCTACAGGGCCAGATACGCAGTATTTT. Encoded protein: CASSWPTGPDTQYF.

The chain carries TRBV5-1 and TRBJ1-4; tentatively, D is TRBD1 (5 bases). The germline V gene encodes CDR1 SGHRS and CDR2 YFSETQ. The ends were cut back, 1 base at V and 4 bases at J, with 11 bases in the middle. The CDR3 is 15 amino acids. CDR3 region: CASSLRDSVNEKLFF. CDR3 DNA sequence: TGCGCCAGCAGCTTGCGAGACAGCGTTAATGAAAAACTGTTTTTT.